This TCR beta chain was identified during a study of blood T cell repertoires in COVID-19. In the study overall: Samples came from the United States, Italy and Spain, spanning acute and convalescent COVID-19. T cells, B-cell-depleted T cells, or PBMCs supplied cDNA or gDNA.

Germline V gives CDR1 SQVTM, CDR2 ANQGSEA. This CDR3 region has 12 residues. The V end was cut by 3 bases, the J end by 1 base, with 6 bases between. Measured with immunoSEQ multiplex PCR; TCRdb has only the in-frame clones, and not every one. The sample includes approximately 240,000 clones, around 85% of them seen just once. Sequences were obtained from peripheral blood. The TCR comes from a woman aged 55-69 years with active or convalescent COVID-19. The V and J genes are TRBV29-1 and TRBJ1-1, with no clear D. The CDR3: CSVETGNTEAFF. In DNA form, the CDR3 reads TGCAGCGTTGAGACGGGGAACACTGAAGCTTTCTTT.